Listed below are T cell receptor beta chains from one sample, sequenced in a study of OX40 agonist ivuxolimab in advanced cancers. Sequencing was performed with immunoSEQ multiplex PCR; in TCRdb, only in-frame clones are kept and a portion is missing. The sample lists tens of thousands of clones, about 90% occurring once. Sequenced here: CD4+ or CD8+ T cells sorted from blood, sampled in a trial of the OX40 agonist ivuxolimab. The receptors were sampled from an adult with an advanced solid tumor such as melanoma, head and neck, liver or kidney cancer. Each CDR3 is given with its conserved first and last residue. The D gene is left open where the match is weak. Size values are once, few and many counts, or a class for expanded clones, and some rows have none.

-	TRBJ2-3	TRBV27	TRBD1	TGTGCCAGCAGTTTTTCACAGGGGACAGATACGCAGTATTTT	CASSFSQGTDTQYF
-	TRBJ2-2	TRBV6-1	-	TGTGCCAGCAGTGAGCGGACGGGATTGAGCACCGGGGAGCTGTTTTTT	CASSERTGLSTGELFF
-	TRBJ2-7	TRBV11-3	-	TGTGCCAGCACTACATCCTTCTCCTACGAGCAGTACTTC	CASTTSFSYEQYF
few	TRBJ2-7	TRBV10-1	TRBD2	TGCGCCAGCAGTGAGTCTGGCGGGAGGGCCTACGAGCAGTACTTC	CASSESGGRAYEQYF
once	TRBJ2-3	TRBV7-2	TRBD2	TGTGCCAGCAGCTTGATAGCGGGAGATACGCAGTATTTT	CASSLIAGDTQYF
-	TRBJ1-2	TRBV5-1	-	TGCGCCAGCAGTCGAGGACAGCCGGGTTATGGCTACACCTTC	CASSRGQPGYGYTF
-	TRBJ2-5	TRBV18	TRBD1	TGTGCCAGCTCAGCGGGACAGGGTGGATGGATTGCGGGCCAAGAGACCCAGTACTTC	CASSAGQGGWIAGQETQYF
-	TRBJ2-7	TRBV27	-	TGTGCCAGCAGTTTCGGACAGTCCTACGAGCAGTACTTC	CASSFGQSYEQYF
-	TRBJ2-1	TRBV19	TRBD2	TGTGCCAGTAGCACTAGCGGGGGCGGTGAGCAGTTCTTC	CASSTSGGGEQFF
-	TRBJ1-1	TRBV27	-	TGTGCCAGCAGTTTACTGGGGGGGAACACTGAAGCTTTCTTT	CASSLLGGNTEAFF
-	TRBJ2-7	TRBV9	-	TGTGCCAGCAGCGTAAAAGGGTTTCCCTACGAGCAGTACTTC	CASSVKGFPYEQYF
-	TRBJ2-3	TRBV6-4	TRBD2	TGTGCCAGCAGTGACGCGGGGGGGGCCACAGATACGCAGTATTTT	CASSDAGGATDTQYF
-	TRBJ2-5	TRBV27	-	TGTGCCAGCAGTTTTTTACGGGAGTCCCGGGAGACCCAGTACTTC	CASSFLRESRETQYF
-	TRBJ1-3	TRBV7-8	-	TGTGCCAGCAGCACGAAAAAGGGGGGTCCCCGCGGAAACACCATATATTTT	CASSTKKGGPRGNTIYF
-	TRBJ2-2	TRBV5-1	-	TGCGCCAGCAGTCCTGCTAATCCCGGGGAGCTGTTTTTT	CASSPANPGELFF